This T cell receptor (beta chain) was captured in a study of shared clonotypes between healthy human individuals. Study summary: Each donor had three CD4 naive, three CD4 memory, two CD8 naive and one CD8 memory plate.

Whole-study findings and limits: Memory subsets generally showed smaller estimated richness than naive subsets did. What rarefaction showed was incomplete sorted-subset sequencing despite large depth.

The germline V gene has CDR1 SSHAT and CDR2 FNYEAQ (reference sequence). The CDR3 consists of 14 residues. Genomic DNA belonging to each subset was distributed in equal measure over several immunoSEQ plates. Sequenced by immunoSEQ multiplex PCR; TCRdb stores in-frame clones only, minus some. Of approximately 980,000 clones listed, 60% to 85% are singletons. A word on this clone: Its antigen is not known. A read error may account for a junction end that differs from germline.

The material sequenced was memory CD4+ T cells sorted from blood. Subset of the sample: CD45RA-negative fraction. This rearrangement joins TRBV7-7 to TRBJ2-2; D unclear. This TCR was recovered from a man younger than 35 in good health. The CDR3 DNA reads as TGTGCTAGCAGCTTTAACCCGAACACCGGGGAGCTGTTTTTT. The encoded protein is CASSFNPNTGELFF. Variable domain in full (rest from reference TRBV7-7 and TRBJ2-2): GAGVSQSPRYKVTKRGQDVTLRCDPISSHATLYWYQQALGQGPEFLTYFNYEAQPDKSGLPSDRFSAERPEGSISTLTIQRTEQRDSAMYRCASSFNPNTGELFFGEGSRLTVL.